This TCR beta chain was recovered during a study of blood T cell repertoires in COVID-19. The overall study: Acute-phase and convalescent COVID-19 samples originated in the United States, Italy and Spain. Nucleic acid was either cDNA or gDNA, and it came from T cells, B-cell-depleted T cells, or PBMCs.

In the original processing: Reference gene primer amplification yielded estimated nucleated cell counts. Generated by immunoSEQ multiplex PCR, the TCRdb table keeps only in-frame clones and is missing some. That table is the source of V, J and clone size, and D and trimming were worked out from the DNA. The repertoire includes 150,000 to 200,000 clones, around nine tenths of them detected once, and approximately 4% sits in the top ten. The source of this sequence is a human donor in a cohort sampled during active COVID-19. The specimen sequenced was peripheral blood.

Written as DNA, the CDR3 is TGCGCCAGCAGGAGAACGAGCACAGATACGCAGTATTTT. Translation: CASRRTSTDTQYF. The V gene is TRBV4-1, the J gene TRBJ2-3; D call uncertain. V lost 6 bases to trimming and J lost 0 bases, with 7 bases between them. The CDR3 is made up of 13 amino acids. Germline CDR1 is MGHRA and CDR2 is YSYEKL.